The rows below give T cell receptor beta chains drawn from one sample of a study of high-grade serous ovarian cancer treatment subgroups. TCRdb's table, derived via immunoSEQ multiplex PCR, lists solely in-frame clones and lacks some. The sample contains under 15,000 clones, 88% of which appear only once. The specimen sequenced was tumor tissue. The receptors shown here come from a human donor with high-grade serous ovarian cancer. Both conserved end residues are part of each CDR3. The D gene is left open where the match is weak. Size tells how often a clone was seen (once, few, many) or the class of an expanded clone, and some rows leave it out.

. TRBJ1-5 TRBV2 . CASSGSEVNLDQPQHF TGTGCCAGCTCGGGGTCGGAGGTAAATCTGGATCAGCCCCAGCATTTT
few TRBJ1-4 TRBV4-3 . CASRRYGTEDEKLFF TGCGCCAGCAGGCGATACGGGACGGAAGATGAAAAACTGTTTTTT
. TRBJ1-4 TRBV29-1 . CSVEGQRTGEKLFF TGCAGCGTTGAAGGTCAACGGACTGGGGAAAAACTGTTTTTT
once TRBJ1-5 TRBV19 . CASSLSDGHGQPQHF TGTGCCAGTAGTCTGTCCGATGGGCACGGTCAGCCCCAGCATTTT
. TRBJ2-1 TRBV11-2 . CASSLIFSGGLYNEQFF TGTGCCAGCAGCTTAATATTTTCCGGGGGGCTCTACAATGAGCAGTTCTTC
. TRBJ2-1 TRBV5-1 . CASSTMTGEEFF TGCGCCAGCAGCACCATGACAGGAGAGGAGTTCTTC
. TRBJ1-3 TRBV13 . CASSLMGFSGNTIYF TGTGCCAGCAGCTTAATGGGGTTCTCTGGAAACACCATATATTTT
. TRBJ2-3 TRBV5-1 . CASSFGLLRGTDTQYF TGCGCCAGCAGCTTCGGCCTCCTCCGCGGCACAGATACGCAGTATTTT
. TRBJ1-3 TRBV7-2 . CASSLSLLNTIYF TGTGCCAGCAGCTTGTCGCTTCTAAACACCATATATTTT
. TRBJ2-3 TRBV12-2 . CASLPADTQYF TGTGCAAGCCTGCCCGCGGATACGCAGTATTTT
. TRBJ2-2 TRBV2 . CASSGDGGWNTGELFF TGTGCCAGCAGTGGTGACGGAGGGTGGAACACCGGGGAGCTGTTTTTT
. TRBJ2-5 TRBV5-4 . CASSLGASQETQYF TGTGCCAGCAGCTTGGGGGCTAGCCAAGAGACCCAGTACTTC
. TRBJ2-3 TRBV2 . CASKPTPSTDTQYF TGTGCCAGCAAACCAACCCCTAGCACAGATACGCAGTATTTT
. TRBJ1-6 TRBV5-6 . CASSSDPGHSPLHF TGTGCCAGCAGCTCGGACCCCGGGCATTCACCCCTCCACTTT
. TRBJ1-2 TRBV28 . CASSGQFGYTF TGTGCCAGCAGTGGCCAATTCGGCTACACCTTC
. TRBJ2-1 TRBV29-1 . CSVAVGGHEQFF TGCAGCGTTGCGGTAGGGGGTCATGAGCAGTTCTTC
. TRBJ2-1 TRBV5-1 TRBD2 CASSLVAGGYNEQFF TGCGCCAGCAGCTTGGTAGCGGGGGGCTACAATGAGCAGTTCTTC